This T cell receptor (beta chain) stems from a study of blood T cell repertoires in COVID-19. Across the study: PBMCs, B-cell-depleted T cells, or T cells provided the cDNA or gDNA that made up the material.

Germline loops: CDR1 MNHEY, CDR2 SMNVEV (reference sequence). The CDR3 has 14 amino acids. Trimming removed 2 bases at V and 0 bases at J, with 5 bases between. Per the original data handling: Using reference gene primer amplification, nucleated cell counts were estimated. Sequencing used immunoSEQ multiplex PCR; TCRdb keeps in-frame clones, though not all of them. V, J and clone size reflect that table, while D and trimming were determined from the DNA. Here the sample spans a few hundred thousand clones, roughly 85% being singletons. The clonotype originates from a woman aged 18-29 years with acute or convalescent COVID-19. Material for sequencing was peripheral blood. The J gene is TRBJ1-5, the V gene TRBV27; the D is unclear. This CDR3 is CASSLGDSNQPQHF. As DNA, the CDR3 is TGTGCCAGCAGTTTAGGAGATAGCAATCAGCCCCAGCATTTT.